The 7 T cell receptor beta chains in this list originate from one sample, sequenced in a study of pediatric ulcerative colitis. During colonoscopy, one to two rectal pinch biopsies were collected. TCRdb's copy holds only in-frame clones and misses some; the assay was immunoSEQ multiplex PCR. The sample has around 37,000 clones; 65% to 85% are singletons. Sequenced: gut tissue. The origin of the receptors is a boy younger than 18 with severe ulcerative colitis.

This chain uses TRBV6-5 with TRBJ1-2; 8 nucleotides match TRBD1. With V trimmed by 0 bases and J by 4 bases, 7 bases remained unmatched. The CDR3 spans 16 residues. Germline V lookup: CDR1 MNHEY, CDR2 SVGAGI. CDR3 nucleotides: TGTGCCAGCAGTTACTCGATTTCAGGGGGCGGCTATGGCTACACCTTC. Translating it yields CASSYSISGGGYGYTF.

The gene calls are TRBV6-1 and TRBJ2-7, with 7 bases aligning to TRBD2. The V and J ends lost 3 bases and 3 bases, in that order; junction bases with no gene match: 14. The CDR3 has 17 residues. Germline CDR1 and CDR2: MNHNS and SASEGT. This CDR3 is CASSDPGLVGLSYEQYF. As DNA, the CDR3 is TGTGCCAGCAGTGACCCCGGACTAGTGGGGCTGAGCTACGAGCAGTACTTC.

This chain links TRBV30 with TRBJ1-5; 7 bases are shared with TRBD1. The CDR3 is made up of 13 amino acids. Germline values: CDR1 GTSNPN, CDR2 SVGIG (reference sequence). V was clipped by 2 bases and J by 11 bases; unmatched bases: 9. CDR3 in amino acids: CAWSPTGQLAQHF. Written as DNA, the CDR3 is TGTGCCTGGAGTCCCACGGGACAGCTGGCCCAGCATTTT.

The rearrangement uses TRBV28 and TRBJ1-1, with 10 bases aligning to TRBD1. Germline V gives CDR1 MDHEN, CDR2 SYDVKM. The CDR3 consists of 18 residues. Trimming at V came to 6 bases and at J to 6 bases, leaving 19 bases not matched to a gene. The CDR3 region is CASSSLPGQGQGMPEAFF. The CDR3 bases are TGTGCCAGCAGCTCACTACCGGGACAGGGGCAGGGTATGCCTGAAGCTTTCTTT.

With respect to this clone: In this CDR3 the conserved last residue, phenylalanine or tryptophan, is missing, so a read error is likely. The rearrangement joins TRBV5-8 to TRBJ1-6, with TRBD1 as a possible D gene (5 bases). The V gene's germline CDR1 is SGHTS and CDR2 YDEGEE. The length of the CDR3 is 15 residues. Trimming removed 0 bases from V and 6 bases from J, with 10 bases in between. The CDR3 region is CASSLDGAPNSPLHL. CDR3 DNA: TGTGCCAGCAGCTTGGATGGGGCGCCTAATTCACCCCTCCACCTT.

In its sample, this clone was seen once. This chain connects TRBV6-5 to TRBJ2-2; the D is unclear. Germline CDR1 MNHEY, CDR2 SVGAGI. V gave up 0 bases and J gave up 6 bases, with 8 bases separating them. The CDR3 runs 14 residues. CDR3 residues: CASSYSLTSGELFF. In nucleotides, the CDR3 is TGTGCCAGCAGTTACTCTCTGACCTCCGGGGAGCTGTTTTTT.

This rearrangement joins TRBV19 to TRBJ2-1, with 14 bases matching TRBD2. The J segment lost 6 bases and the V segment lost 6 bases, leaving 4 bases of the junction unmatched. CDR1 is LNHDA, CDR2 SQIVND, per germline (reference sequence). This CDR3 is built from 15 residues. The CDR3, as DNA: TGTGCCAGTAGCCCGGGGACTAGCGGGGGCAATGAGCAGTTCTTC. Translation: CASSPGTSGGNEQFF.